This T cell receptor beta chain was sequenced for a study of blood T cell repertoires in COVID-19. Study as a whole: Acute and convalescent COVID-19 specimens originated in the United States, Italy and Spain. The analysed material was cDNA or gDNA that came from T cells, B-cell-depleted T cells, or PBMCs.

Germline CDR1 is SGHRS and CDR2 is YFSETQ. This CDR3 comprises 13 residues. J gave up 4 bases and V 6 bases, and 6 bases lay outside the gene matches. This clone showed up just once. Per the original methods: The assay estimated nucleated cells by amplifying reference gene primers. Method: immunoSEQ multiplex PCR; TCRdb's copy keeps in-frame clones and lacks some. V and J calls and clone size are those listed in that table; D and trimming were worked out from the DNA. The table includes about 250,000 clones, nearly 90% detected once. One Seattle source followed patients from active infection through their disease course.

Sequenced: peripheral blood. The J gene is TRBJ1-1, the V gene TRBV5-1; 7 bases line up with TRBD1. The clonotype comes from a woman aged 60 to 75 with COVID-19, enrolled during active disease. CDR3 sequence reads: CASIPTGRTEAFF. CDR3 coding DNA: TGCGCCAGCATCCCGACAGGGCGCACTGAAGCTTTCTTT.